The rows below give T cell receptor beta chains drawn from one sample of a study of T cells in tuberculosis. Generated by immunoSEQ multiplex PCR, the TCRdb table keeps only in-frame clones and is missing some. Among 30,000 to 35,000 clones listed, 95% were seen once. The sequencing sample was made of PBMCs. Every receptor here comes from a donor between 10 and 35 years old with latent tuberculosis or without tuberculosis infection. Each CDR3 is given with its conserved first and last residue. The D gene is left open where the match is weak. Clone size is given for some rows only: seen once, a few or many times, or a class if the clone is expanded.

j_gene	v_gene	abundance	d_gene	CDR3aa	CDR3nt
TRBJ1-4	TRBV9	NA	TRBD1	CASSGGGTANEKLFF	TGTGCCAGCAGCGGTGGGGGGACAGCGAATGAAAAACTGTTTTTT
TRBJ1-5	TRBV6-5	NA	NA	CASNPRDSNQPQHF	TGTGCCAGCAATCCCCGGGACTCCAATCAGCCCCAGCATTTT
TRBJ2-1	TRBV6-5	NA	TRBD1	CASSITGTVSNEQFF	TGTGCCAGCAGTATAACCGGGACAGTATCCAATGAGCAGTTCTTC
TRBJ1-1	TRBV5-5	once	NA	CASSLWRGFTEAFF	TGTGCCAGCAGCTTGTGGCGGGGTTTCACTGAAGCTTTCTTT
TRBJ2-6	TRBV7-2	NA	NA	CASSLGAPQVLTF	TGTGCCAGCAGCTTAGGGGCCCCACAGGTCCTGACTTTC
TRBJ2-1	TRBV15	NA	TRBD2	CATSTPGRGSGGSGGSYNEQFF	TGTGCCACCAGCACCCCCGGGCGTGGTAGCGGGGGGTCCGGAGGCTCCTACAATGAGCAGTTCTTC
TRBJ2-1	TRBV9	NA	TRBD2	CASSPRTSGTRNEQFF	TGTGCCAGCAGCCCAAGGACTAGCGGGACACGTAATGAGCAGTTCTTC
TRBJ1-2	TRBV7-9	NA	NA	CASSTTPYGYTF	TGTGCCAGCAGCACTACCCCCTATGGCTACACCTTC
TRBJ1-5	TRBV2	NA	NA	CASSVGAQGSNQPQHF	TGTGCCAGCAGTGTCGGAGCACAGGGTAGCAATCAGCCCCAGCATTTT
TRBJ2-7	TRBV2	NA	TRBD1	CASRGTGSYEQYF	TGTGCCAGCAGAGGGACAGGGTCCTACGAGCAGTACTTC
TRBJ1-2	TRBV18	NA	NA	CASSPTSEPNYGYTF	TGTGCCAGCTCACCCACATCTGAACCAAACTATGGCTACACCTTC
TRBJ2-7	TRBV7-8	NA	NA	CASSPTGTYEQYF	TGTGCCAGCAGCCCGACAGGTACCTACGAGCAGTACTTC
TRBJ2-7	TRBV5-8	NA	NA	CASSPLEGAEQYF	TGTGCCAGCAGCCCACTGGAGGGGGCCGAGCAGTACTTC
TRBJ1-4	TRBV7-6	NA	NA	CASSPSGGNEKLFF	TGTGCCAGCAGCCCATCGGGAGGGAATGAAAAACTGTTTTTT
TRBJ1-2	TRBV27	few	TRBD1	CASRGQGAKYGYTF	TGTGCCAGCAGAGGCCAGGGGGCGAAGTATGGCTACACCTTC
TRBJ2-7	TRBV12-5	NA	NA	CASSTGGSYEQYF	TGTGCTAGTTCGACCGGCGGCTCCTACGAGCAGTACTTC
TRBJ1-2	TRBV2	NA	NA	CASSEALAGTNYGYTF	TGTGCCAGCAGTGAAGCTTTAGCGGGGACTAACTATGGCTACACCTTC
TRBJ2-3	TRBV4-2	NA	TRBD2	CASSFGRGRATDTQYF	TGTGCCAGCAGCTTTGGACGCGGGAGGGCCACAGATACGCAGTATTTT
TRBJ2-5	TRBV27	NA	TRBD1	CATQGKGARGETQYF	TGTGCCACCCAGGGAAAGGGGGCGCGAGGGGAGACCCAGTACTTC
TRBJ1-1	TRBV21-1	once	NA	CASSPPVVVNTEAFF	TGTGCCAGCAGCCCCCCGGTTGTCGTGAACACTGAAGCTTTCTTT
TRBJ1-1	TRBV6-5	NA	TRBD1	CASSRDRGMNTEAFF	TGTGCCAGCAGCCGAGACAGGGGGATGAACACTGAAGCTTTCTTT
TRBJ2-7	TRBV5-5	once	TRBD1	CASSLGPRDSSRSEQYF	TGTGCCAGCAGCTTGGGCCCCCGGGACAGTAGTAGATCCGAGCAGTACTTC
TRBJ1-2	TRBV19	NA	TRBD1	CASRKDRGNGYTF	TGTGCCAGTAGGAAAGACAGGGGGAATGGCTACACCTTC
TRBJ1-3	TRBV15	NA	NA	CATSRVGVGNTIYF	TGTGCCACCAGCAGGGTAGGGGTTGGAAACACCATATATTTT
TRBJ2-5	TRBV5-4	NA	NA	CASSLLSQGQETQYF	TGTGCCAGCAGCTTACTCTCCCAGGGCCAAGAGACCCAGTACTTC
TRBJ1-1	TRBV6-1	NA	NA	CASETGLYTEAFF	TGTGCCAGCGAGACAGGACTTTACACTGAAGCTTTCTTT
TRBJ2-5	TRBV14	NA	NA	CASSQPGVETQYF	TGTGCCAGCAGCCAACCGGGAGTGGAGACCCAGTACTTC
TRBJ2-1	TRBV29-1	NA	NA	CSVEGAKSSYNEQFF	TGCAGCGTTGAAGGGGCCAAAAGCTCCTACAATGAGCAGTTCTTC
TRBJ2-5	TRBV6-6	NA	NA	CASTYSGPQETQYF	TGTGCCAGCACTTATAGCGGACCGCAAGAGACCCAGTACTTC
TRBJ1-4	TRBV5-4	NA	NA	CASSLSTVSNEKLFF	TGTGCCAGCAGCTTGAGCACGGTTTCTAATGAAAAACTGTTTTTT
TRBJ1-2	TRBV9	once	NA	CASSVGGPGEAGYTF	TGTGCCAGCAGCGTAGGCGGCCCCGGAGAGGCTGGCTACACCTTC
TRBJ2-7	TRBV7-2	NA	TRBD2	CASSLNSGVREQYF	TGTGCCAGCAGCTTGAATAGCGGGGTTAGGGAGCAGTACTTC
TRBJ1-5	TRBV27	NA	TRBD1	CASSPRRQGSGSNQPQHF	TGTGCCAGCAGCCCTAGGCGACAGGGGAGTGGAAGCAATCAGCCCCAGCATTTT
TRBJ2-7	TRBV10-1	once	TRBD2	CASQAASGGAYEQYF	TGCGCCAGCCAGGCTGCTAGCGGGGGGGCCTACGAGCAGTACTTC
TRBJ1-5	TRBV6-6	NA	TRBD1	CASSIDRGHQPQHF	TGTGCCAGCAGCATCGACAGGGGCCATCAGCCCCAGCATTTT
TRBJ2-7	TRBV6-1	NA	TRBD1	CASSEVSGQGYEQYF	TGTGCCAGCAGTGAAGTTTCGGGACAGGGCTACGAGCAGTACTTC
TRBJ2-5	TRBV5-1	NA	TRBD2	CASSNRASGSGGTQYF	TGCGCCAGCAGTAATCGGGCGAGCGGGAGCGGTGGGACCCAGTACTTC
TRBJ2-3	TRBV5-6	once	NA	CASSLVDRRYF	TGTGCCAGCAGCTTGGTGGACAGACGGTATTTT
TRBJ1-5	TRBV5-8	NA	TRBD1	CASMGTEQYSNQPQHF	TGTGCCAGCATGGGGACAGAACAATATAGCAATCAGCCCCAGCATTTT
TRBJ2-7	TRBV7-2	NA	TRBD2	CASSLVRLAGVPYEQYF	TGTGCCAGCAGCCTAGTCAGACTAGCGGGAGTGCCCTACGAGCAGTACTTC
TRBJ2-5	TRBV5-4	NA	TRBD1	CASSFTTGKETQYF	TGTGCCAGCAGCTTTACGACAGGGAAAGAGACCCAGTACTTC
TRBJ1-5	TRBV18	NA	NA	CASSPSSNQPQHF	TGTGCCAGCTCACCGAGTAGCAATCAGCCCCAGCATTTT
TRBJ1-2	TRBV29-1	NA	TRBD1	CSAPDRDLGYTF	TGCAGCGCCCCGGACAGGGATCTTGGCTACACCTTC
TRBJ2-1	TRBV7-8	few	TRBD2	CASSFPLLHQRGGNNEQFF	TGTGCCAGCAGCTTTCCTCTCCTTCACCAGCGGGGCGGTAACAATGAGCAGTTCTTC
TRBJ1-2	TRBV10-3	NA	TRBD1	CAISVTGDGYTF	TGTGCCATCAGCGTCACAGGGGATGGCTACACCTTC
TRBJ2-7	TRBV11-2	once	NA	CASSLPYRAAFYEQYF	TGTGCCAGCAGCTTACCTTATCGCGCCGCGTTCTACGAGCAGTACTTC
TRBJ2-5	TRBV19	NA	TRBD2	CASSNRDEVLAGKEETQYF	TGTGCCAGTAGTAACAGGGACGAGGTACTAGCGGGCAAAGAAGAGACCCAGTACTTC
TRBJ1-1	TRBV5-1	NA	TRBD1	CASSLTGGGLGTEAFF	TGCGCCAGCAGCCTTACAGGGGGCGGTTTGGGAACTGAAGCTTTCTTT